These T cell receptor beta chains were read from a single sample in a study of blood T cells in healthy people across ages. One entry per CDR3 protein results from TCRdb running MiXCR on the 5' RACE reads. The sample consists of roughly 900,000 distinct CDR3 sequences, about 48% of them appearing once. Sample: blood. All receptors derive from a man aged 25-40 years in good health. Both conserved end residues are part of each CDR3. A D gene is named only where the DNA matches it firmly. Clone size is not always given. Where it is, it says once, few, many or a class for expanded clones.

>TRBJ2-3|NA|NA|TRBV4-1
CASSQDGSGLADTQYF
TGCGCCAGCAGCCAAGATGGTTCCGGCCTTGCGGATACGCAGTATTTT
>TRBJ2-1|many|NA|TRBV4-3
CASSQDLNEQFF
TGTGCCAGCAGCCAAGATCTGAATGAGCAGTTCTTC
>TRBJ2-7|few|NA|TRBV29-1
CSGQIYYEQYF
TGCAGCGGACAGATCTACTACGAGCAGTACTTC
>TRBJ2-5|few|TRBD1|TRBV13
CASSKVDRGSETQYF
TGTGCCAGCAGTAAAGTTGACAGGGGTTCAGAGACCCAGTACTTC
>TRBJ1-2|NA|NA|TRBV18
CASSLQGLLGYTF
TGTGCCAGCTCGCTACAGGGACTTCTCGGCTACACCTTC
>TRBJ1-2|few|TRBD1|TRBV2
CASSERRTGGSGYTF
TGTGCCAGCAGTGAACGCCGGACAGGGGGCTCTGGCTACACCTTC
>TRBJ1-2|NA|NA|TRBV4-3
CASSQGYETGYGYTF
TGCGCCAGCAGCCAAGGATATGAGACAGGCTATGGCTACACCTTC
>TRBJ2-4|few|TRBD2|TRBV6-6
CASSYGLEYNIQYF
TGTGCCAGCAGTTATGGACTAGAGTATAACATTCAGTACTTC
>TRBJ2-3|many|TRBD2|TRBV12-3/TRBV12-4
CASSSLAGAGDTQYF
TGTGCCAGCAGTTCATTAGCGGGGGCAGGGGATACGCAGTATTTT
>TRBJ2-3|NA|TRBD2|TRBV4-2
CASSQPSGGVADTQYF
TGTGCCAGCAGCCAACCTAGCGGGGGGGTCGCAGATACGCAGTATTTT
>TRBJ2-7|NA|NA|TRBV9
CASSVGTAGEQYF
TGTGCCAGCAGCGTAGGGACAGCCGGCGAGCAGTACTTC
>TRBJ2-3|NA|TRBD2|TRBV7-3
CAGSLTAGGYTDTQYF
TGTGCCGGCAGCTTAACGGCGGGGGGCTACACAGATACGCAGTATTTT
>TRBJ1-2|few|NA|TRBV14
CASSQDPGARYGYTF
TGTGCCAGCAGCCAAGATCCCGGGGCGCGGTATGGCTACACCTTC
>TRBJ2-5|NA|NA|TRBV2
CASSEWPQETQYF
TGTGCCAGCAGTGAGTGGCCTCAAGAGACCCAGTACTTC
>TRBJ2-3|NA|TRBD2|TRBV20-1
CSARGAAGGITDTQYF
TGCAGTGCTAGGGGGGCAGCGGGGGGTATCACAGATACGCAGTATTTT
>TRBJ1-4|NA|NA|TRBV6-6
CASSYLAQATNEKLFF
TGTGCCAGCAGTTACTTAGCTCAGGCAACTAATGAAAAACTGTTTTTT
>TRBJ2-1|few|NA|TRBV24-1
CATSDYARDNEQFF
TGTGCCACCAGTGATTATGCCAGGGACAATGAGCAGTTCTTC
>TRBJ1-1|NA|NA|TRBV30
CAWSGGNTEAFF
TGTGCCTGGAGTGGCGGGAACACTGAAGCTTTCTTT
>TRBJ1-2|NA|NA|TRBV9
CASSVGSGNYGYTF
TGTGCCAGCAGCGTAGGTAGCGGGAACTATGGCTACACCTTC
>TRBJ2-3|NA|TRBD1|TRBV5-1
CASSGNSGGGTDTQYF
TGCGCCAGCAGCGGAAACTCAGGGGGCGGCACAGATACGCAGTATTTT
>TRBJ2-5|NA|NA|TRBV6-2/TRBV6-3
CASSREINQETQYF
TGTGCCAGCAGCCGAGAGATAAATCAAGAGACCCAGTACTTC
>TRBJ2-5|NA|TRBD1|TRBV7-2
CASSWTGRYQETQYF
TGTGCCAGCAGCTGGACAGGGAGGTACCAAGAGACCCAGTACTTC
>TRBJ2-5|NA|TRBD2|TRBV5-1
CASSSGGSGIYQETQYF
TGCGCCAGCAGCTCCGGGGGGAGCGGGATTTACCAAGAGACCCAGTACTTC
>TRBJ1-2|NA|NA|TRBV12-3/TRBV12-4
CASSRGWGAYGYTF
TGTGCCAGCAGCCGCGGGTGGGGGGCCTATGGCTACACCTTC
>TRBJ2-3|NA|TRBD2|TRBV4-3
CASSREGRESDTQYF
TGCGCCAGCAGCAGGGAGGGCAGGGAATCGGATACGCAGTATTTT
>TRBJ2-5|NA|NA|TRBV24-1
CATSEAPRDEQYF
TGTGCCACCAGTGAGGCCCCCCGGGATGAGCAGTACTTC
>TRBJ2-7|NA|NA|TRBV7-2
CASSLNRNEQYF
TGTGCCAGCAGCTTAAACAGGAACGAGCAGTACTTC
>TRBJ1-1|NA|NA|TRBV11-2
CASSLDPRATEAFF
TGTGCCAGCAGCTTAGATCCCAGGGCCACTGAAGCTTTCTTT
>TRBJ1-1|NA|NA|TRBV29-1
CSVFYGEAEAFF
TGCAGCGTTTTCTATGGTGAGGCTGAAGCTTTCTTT
>TRBJ2-3|many|TRBD2|TRBV7-2
CASSLGEGDTQYF
TGTGCCAGCAGCTTAGGGGAGGGGGATACGCAGTATTTT
>TRBJ1-3|once|NA|TRBV12-3/TRBV12-4
CAASRDSGNTIYF
TGTGCCGCTTCGAGGGACTCTGGAAACACCATATATTTT
>TRBJ2-5|NA|TRBD2|TRBV18
CASSKTSGPQETQYF
TGTGCCAGCTCTAAGACTAGCGGACCGCAAGAGACCCAGTACTTC
>TRBJ2-7|few|NA|TRBV10-3
CAISEGFEQYF
TGTGCCATCAGTGAGGGTTTCGAGCAGTACTTC
>TRBJ1-2|NA|NA|TRBV6-6
CASSQPEGWGYTF
TGTGCCAGCAGTCAGCCGGAGGGCTGGGGCTACACCTTC
>TRBJ1-5|NA|NA|TRBV6-6
CATINSGVNQPQHF
TGTGCTACGATTAATAGCGGGGTCAATCAGCCCCAGCATTTT
>TRBJ1-2|NA|TRBD1|TRBV6-5
CASNYDRAGINYGYTF
TGTGCCAGCAATTACGACAGGGCGGGAATTAACTATGGCTACACCTTC
>TRBJ1-1|NA|NA|TRBV6-5
CASRGEAGMNTEAFF
TGTGCCAGCAGAGGAGAGGCGGGTATGAACACTGAAGCTTTCTTT
>TRBJ1-2|NA|NA|TRBV3-1
CASSQTWPKDGYTF
TGTGCCAGCAGCCAAACCTGGCCCAAGGATGGCTACACCTTC
>TRBJ2-3|few|NA|TRBV6-6
CASSYSQLDTQYF
TGTGCCAGCAGTTACTCCCAGCTAGATACGCAGTATTTT
>TRBJ2-1|NA|TRBD2|TRBV4-3
CASSQGGGGWYNEQFF
TGCGCCAGCAGCCAAGGAGGCGGGGGGTGGTACAATGAGCAGTTCTTC
>TRBJ2-3|NA|NA|TRBV11-1
CASSPRGGLGDTQYF
TGTGCCAGCAGCCCGCGCGGGGGCCTCGGGGATACGCAGTATTTT
>TRBJ1-2|NA|NA|TRBV20-1
CSARDKAGSNYGYTF
TGCAGTGCTAGAGATAAAGCCGGCTCAAACTATGGCTACACCTTC
>TRBJ2-7|NA|NA|TRBV28
CASSFTETGQYF
TGTGCCAGCAGTTTTACTGAAACGGGCCAGTACTTC
>TRBJ1-1|NA|TRBD1|TRBV7-9
CASSLSAGTGVVLTEAFF
TGTGCCAGCAGCTTGTCAGCCGGGACAGGCGTAGTCCTCACTGAAGCTTTCTTT
>TRBJ2-7|few|TRBD1|TRBV13
CASSSGTALSYEQYF
TGTGCCAGCAGCTCTGGGACAGCCCTCTCCTACGAGCAGTACTTC
>TRBJ2-5|NA|TRBD2|TRBV20-1
CSARDSASGANEQYF
TGCAGTGCTAGAGATTCGGCTAGCGGGGCAAATGAGCAGTACTTC
>TRBJ1-4|NA|TRBD1|TRBV4-1
CASSQGGTENEKLFF
TGCGCCAGCAGCCAAGGTGGGACAGAAAATGAAAAACTGTTTTTT
>TRBJ2-7|many|TRBD1|TRBV12-3/TRBV12-4
CASSLALQGAKGEQYF
TGTGCCAGCAGTTTAGCGCTACAGGGGGCCAAGGGCGAGCAGTACTTC
>TRBJ1-2|NA|TRBD1|TRBV10-3
CAIRQDRGNYGYTF
TGTGCCATCAGGCAGGACAGGGGGAACTATGGCTACACCTTC
>TRBJ1-2|NA|TRBD1|TRBV20-1
CSVKGQGQDYGYTF
TGCAGTGTCAAGGGACAGGGTCAAGACTATGGCTACACCTTC
>TRBJ2-7|few|NA|TRBV7-9
CASKKGGTYEQYF
TGTGCCAGCAAAAAGGGGGGAACCTACGAGCAGTACTTC
>TRBJ1-6|once|TRBD1|TRBV25-1
CASSEGGQGRTRSHLHF
TGTGCCAGCAGTGAAGGCGGACAGGGGCGTACACGGTCACACCTCCACTTT
>TRBJ2-5|NA|TRBD1|TRBV29-1
CSVTTGWGKEAQYF
TGCAGCGTTACGACAGGGTGGGGAAAAGAGGCCCAGTACTTC
>TRBJ2-2|NA|TRBD1|TRBV20-1
CSAPGGSDTGELFF
TGCAGTGCTCCAGGGGGCTCTGACACCGGGGAGCTGTTTTTT
>TRBJ2-1|NA|TRBD2|TRBV12-3/TRBV12-4
CASRGLAGGSSYNEQFF
TGTGCCAGCAGGGGACTAGCGGGGGGGAGCTCCTACAATGAGCAGTTCTTC
>TRBJ1-5|NA|NA|TRBV27
CASSLKPYSNQPQHF
TGTGCCAGCAGTCTTAAGCCATATAGCAATCAGCCCCAGCATTTT
>TRBJ2-5|NA|TRBD2|TRBV28
CASSPWERGEETQYF
TGTGCCAGCAGTCCATGGGAGCGGGGGGAAGAGACCCAGTACTTC
>TRBJ2-7|NA|NA|TRBV20-1
CSAPLGVNYEQYF
TGCAGTGCTCCCTTGGGCGTCAACTACGAGCAGTACTTC
>TRBJ2-3|few|TRBD1|TRBV27
CASSLAGTGGIRRATDTQYF
TGTGCCAGCAGTTTAGCCGGGACAGGGGGGATTCGACGCGCCACAGATACGCAGTATTTT